Here is one T cell receptor beta chain with its context. Its specificity is unknown. The data belong to a study of cytomegalovirus exposure and HLA in healthy donors. Points from the study as a whole: Reports indicated that the classifier achieved high specificity and sensitivity in diagnosing cytomegalovirus status. In vitro experiments confirmed that a few CMV-associated chains were specific for CMV antigens. The investigators catalogued 150 to 200 TCR beta chains as cytomegalovirus-associated.

The donors were members of the validation cohort comprising about 120 subjects, separate from the roughly 730-subject first cohort. V dropped 0 bases and J dropped 4 bases, with 13 bases sitting between them. This CDR3 is built from 15 residues. The germline V gene has CDR1 SEHNR and CDR2 FQNEAQ (reference sequence). Clones were sequenced by immunoSEQ multiplex PCR, and TCRdb holds only the in-frame ones, with some missing. The table includes around 120,000 clones, 80% to 90% detected once. This chain links TRBV7-9 with TRBJ2-7, with D perhaps TRBD2 (6 bases). The clonotype was recovered from a woman aged 18 to 35 in good health and CMV-seronegative. Material for sequencing was PBMCs. This chain's CDR3 is CASSLAQGLMYEQYF. In DNA form, the CDR3 reads TGTGCCAGCAGCTTAGCGCAGGGACTCATGTACGAGCAGTACTTC.